This is a list of T cell receptor beta chains from one sample in a study of a mutant IDH1 vaccine in newly diagnosed glioma. Their specific antigens are unknown. Data came from immunoSEQ multiplex PCR; TCRdb stores just in-frame clones and leaves some out. The data hold fewer than 45,000 clones, with about four fifths observed a single time. Sequencing was performed on PBMCs, taken from a glioma patient whose treatment included an IDH1 peptide vaccine. These receptors originate from a man aged 35-49 years with glioma. CDR3s leave out the opening cysteine and the closing phenylalanine or tryptophan.

V gene	J gene	CDR3 protein
TRBV9	TRBJ2-5	ASSVGGLALLETQY
TRBV11-2	TRBJ1-1	ASSLRADSEAF
TRBV29-1	TRBJ2-3	SVDPKFGDTQY
TRBV10-3	TRBJ2-3	AIRRDAGLTDTQY
TRBV5-1	TRBJ1-2	ASSLSGHYNYGYT
TRBV15	TRBJ2-3	ATSRVGGDTQY
TRBV28	TRBJ1-4	ASSTRMGLNEKLF
TRBV18	TRBJ1-4	ASSPQDNEKLF
TRBV5-1	TRBJ2-3	ASSLQRGATDTQY
TRBV25-1	TRBJ2-6	ASSERSGRVSGANVLT
TRBV18	TRBJ2-3	ASSPNYVTGGSTDTQY
TRBV28	TRBJ1-1	ASSLPSYFVRMNTEAF
TRBV27	TRBJ1-2	ASSATPNGYT
TRBV27	TRBJ2-5	ASSLQGGHRETQY
TRBV6-5	TRBJ1-2	ASSYGRTGYT
TRBV6-5	TRBJ2-7	ASSSGTFKIEQY
TRBV21-1	TRBJ1-5	ASSYPSRGECGQPQH
TRBV5-1	TRBJ2-5	ASSLGGTQETQY
TRBV19	TRBJ2-5	ASSPWEGLETQY
TRBV6-1	TRBJ1-1	ASSETRNTEAF
TRBV9	TRBJ2-1	ASSHSGNEQF
TRBV7-8	TRBJ1-5	ASTNYGVGQPQH
TRBV2	TRBJ2-5	ASIGVGPAKTQY
TRBV7-9	TRBJ2-7	ASSLGQGGHSSYEQY